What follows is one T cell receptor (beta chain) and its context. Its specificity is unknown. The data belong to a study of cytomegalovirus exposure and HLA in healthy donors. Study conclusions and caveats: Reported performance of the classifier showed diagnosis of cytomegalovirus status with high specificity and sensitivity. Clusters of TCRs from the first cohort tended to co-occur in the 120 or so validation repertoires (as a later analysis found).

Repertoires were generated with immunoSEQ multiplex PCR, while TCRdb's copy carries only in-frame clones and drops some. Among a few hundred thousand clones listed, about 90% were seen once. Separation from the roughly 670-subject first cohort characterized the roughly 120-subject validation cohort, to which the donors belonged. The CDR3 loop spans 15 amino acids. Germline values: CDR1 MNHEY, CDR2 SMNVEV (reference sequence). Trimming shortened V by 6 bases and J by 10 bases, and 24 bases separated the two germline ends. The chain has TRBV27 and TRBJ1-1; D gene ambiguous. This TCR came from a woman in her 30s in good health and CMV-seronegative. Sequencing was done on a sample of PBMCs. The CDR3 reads CASSPVRGMGGVAFF. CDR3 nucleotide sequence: TGTGCCAGCAGCCCGGTTCGTGGGATGGGAGGAGTAGCTTTCTTT.